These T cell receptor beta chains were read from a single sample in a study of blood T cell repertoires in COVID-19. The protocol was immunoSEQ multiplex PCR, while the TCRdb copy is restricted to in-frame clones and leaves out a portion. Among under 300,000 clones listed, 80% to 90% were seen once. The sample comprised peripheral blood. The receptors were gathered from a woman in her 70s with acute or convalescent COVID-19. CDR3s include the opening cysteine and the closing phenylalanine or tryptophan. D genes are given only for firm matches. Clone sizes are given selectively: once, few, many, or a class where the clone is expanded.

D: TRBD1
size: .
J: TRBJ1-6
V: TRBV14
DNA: TGTGCCAGCAGTCTCAGGACAGGGGTTTCACCCCTCCACTTT
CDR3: CASSLRTGVSPLHF

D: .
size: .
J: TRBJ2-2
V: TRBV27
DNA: TGTGCCAGCAGTTTGCGTCGCGGGGAGCTGTTTTTT
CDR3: CASSLRRGELFF

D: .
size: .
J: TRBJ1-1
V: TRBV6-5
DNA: TGTGCCAGCAGGCGGGGTGTGGAGACTGAAGCTTTCTTT
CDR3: CASRRGVETEAFF

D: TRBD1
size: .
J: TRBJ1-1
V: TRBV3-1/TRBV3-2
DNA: TGTGCCAGCACCCCGGCGGGAGACAGGGGGACTTGGGTGCGCACTGAAGCTTTCTTT
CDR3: CASTPAGDRGTWVRTEAFF

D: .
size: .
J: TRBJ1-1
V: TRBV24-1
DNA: TGTGCCACCAGTGGGCGGGGGACCACTGAAGCTTTCTTT
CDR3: CATSGRGTTEAFF

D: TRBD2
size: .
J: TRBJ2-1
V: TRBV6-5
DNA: TGTGCCAGCAGCGCCTCTAGCGGGGGGTACAATGAGCAGTTCTTC
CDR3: CASSASSGGYNEQFF

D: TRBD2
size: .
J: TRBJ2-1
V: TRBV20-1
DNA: TGCAGTGCTAGTAACCCTAGCGGGGGATTTGAGCAGTTCTTC
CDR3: CSASNPSGGFEQFF

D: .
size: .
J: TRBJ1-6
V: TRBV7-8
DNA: TGTGCCAGCAGCTTAGTCGACTATTATAATTCACCCCTCCACTTT
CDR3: CASSLVDYYNSPLHF

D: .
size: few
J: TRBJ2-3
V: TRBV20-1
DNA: TGCAGTGCTAGCAGTCAGGTCTCCGAGTATTTT
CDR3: CSASSQVSEYF

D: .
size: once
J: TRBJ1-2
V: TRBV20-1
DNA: TGCAGTGCTCTTACAGGGTTGGGCTACACCTTC
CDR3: CSALTGLGYTF

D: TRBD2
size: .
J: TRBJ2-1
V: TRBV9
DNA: TGTGCCAGCAGCGCCCAGCGGGGGCCTCACTACAATGAGCAGTTCTTC
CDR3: CASSAQRGPHYNEQFF

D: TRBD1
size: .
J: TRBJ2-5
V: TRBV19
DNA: TGTGCCAGTAGTATGGGACAGGGGCGAAGGGAGACCCAGTACTTC
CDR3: CASSMGQGRRETQYF

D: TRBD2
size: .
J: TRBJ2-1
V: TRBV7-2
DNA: TGTGCCAGCAGCCAGACTAGCGGGGGCCAAACGGGTGAGCAGTTCTTC
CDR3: CASSQTSGGQTGEQFF

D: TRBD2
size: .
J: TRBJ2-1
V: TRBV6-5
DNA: TGTGCCAGCAGTAGCGGGGGGGCTCCGGATGAGCAGTTCTTC
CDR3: CASSSGGAPDEQFF

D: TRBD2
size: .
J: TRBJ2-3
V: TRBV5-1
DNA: TGCGCCAGCAGCCCCTCGCTAGCGGGGGGCCCCGATACGCAGTATTTT
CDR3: CASSPSLAGGPDTQYF

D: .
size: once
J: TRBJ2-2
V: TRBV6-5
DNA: TGTGCCAGCACCCTTTGGACAGCGAACACCGGGGAGCTGTTTTTT
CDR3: CASTLWTANTGELFF

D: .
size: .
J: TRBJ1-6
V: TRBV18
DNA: TGTGCCAGCTCACTGACGACACGGGGGAGGTCCTATAATTCACCCCTCCACTTT
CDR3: CASSLTTRGRSYNSPLHF

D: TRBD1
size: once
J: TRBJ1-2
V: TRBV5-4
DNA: TGTGCCAGCAGCTGGGACAGGGGGTCGGATGGCTACACCTTC
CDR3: CASSWDRGSDGYTF

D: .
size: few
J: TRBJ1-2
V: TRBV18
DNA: TGTGCCAGCTCTAGTATCAGGGGAGGCTACACCTTC
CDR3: CASSSIRGGYTF

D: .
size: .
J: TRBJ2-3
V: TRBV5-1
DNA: TGCGCCAGCAGCTTGGTCCTAAGTTCGGCAGATACGCAGTATTTT
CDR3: CASSLVLSSADTQYF

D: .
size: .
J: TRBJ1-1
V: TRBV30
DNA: TGTGCCTGGAGTGTACAGGTTATGACTGAAGCTTTCTTT
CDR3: CAWSVQVMTEAFF

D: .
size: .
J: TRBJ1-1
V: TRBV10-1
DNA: TGCGCCAACAAGAACACTGAAGCTTTCTTT
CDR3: CANKNTEAFF

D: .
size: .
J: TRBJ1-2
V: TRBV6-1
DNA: TGTGCCAGCAGTGAAGAAAGCGGGATCCGGGACTATGGCTACACCTTC
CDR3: CASSEESGIRDYGYTF

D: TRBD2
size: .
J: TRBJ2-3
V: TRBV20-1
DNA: TGCAGTGCCAGTCCTAGCGGGGGCACAGATACGCAGTATTTT
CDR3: CSASPSGGTDTQYF

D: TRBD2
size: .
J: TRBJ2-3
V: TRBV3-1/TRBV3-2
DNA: TGTGCCAGCAGCTTCGGGACTAGCGGGGCAACCACAGATACGCAGTATTTT
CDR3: CASSFGTSGATTDTQYF

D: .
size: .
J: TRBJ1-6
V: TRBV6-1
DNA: TGTGCCAGCAGTGAAGGCGGCAGGGGTCGGAACTCACCCCTCCACTTT
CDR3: CASSEGGRGRNSPLHF